Included here is one T cell receptor (beta chain) sequence, with context. Antigen: not known. The sample comes from a study of T cell repertoires in cytomegalovirus infection. Study findings and constraints: Carriers of CMV and the relevant HLA type were discriminated by public TCR beta frequency.

TCRdb recomputed calls from the reads with MiXCR, one row per CDR3 protein. The sample includes 150,000 or so distinct CDR3 sequences, approximately 17% seen only once; the top ten take about 19%. With V trimmed by 1 base and J by 4 bases, 7 bases remained unmatched. Germline V gene data show CDR1 as SGHTA and CDR2 as FQGNSA. The CDR3 spans 16 residues. V gene TRBV7-2 combines with J gene TRBJ2-5; 9 nucleotides align to TRBD2. Sequenced material: CD8+ T cells from PBMCs. The TCR sequence derives from a human donor in good health (CMV status not recorded). Some clones in this sample may be carry-over from other donors' samples. CDR3 in amino acids: CASSLGLRGGPETQYF. The CDR3 DNA follows: TGTGCCAGCAGCTTAGGATTGCGGGGGGGCCCAGAGACCCAGTACTTC.